This T cell receptor beta chain was captured by sequencing in a study of cytomegalovirus exposure and HLA in healthy donors. Study conclusions and caveats: Cytomegalovirus association was assigned to about 150 TCR beta chains. First-cohort TCR clusters tended to co-occur in the approximately 110 validation repertoires, a later analysis found.

The assay was immunoSEQ multiplex PCR, and TCRdb's table has in-frame clones only and misses some. The table lists roughly 300,000 clones, 75% to 90% of them singletons. The CDR3 is 14 residues long. CDR1 is KGHSH and CDR2 is LQKENI in the germline V gene. The ends were cut back, 2 bases at V and 1 base at J, with 8 bases in the middle. Details on this clone: The antigen is not known.

The chain employs TRBV18 and TRBJ1-1; D is uncertain. Sequenced: PBMCs. This sequence was found in a woman in her thirties in good health and CMV-seropositive. CDR3 nucleotides: TGTGCCAGCTCACCAAGCCGACAGAACACTGAAGCTTTCTTT. Translating it yields CASSPSRQNTEAFF.